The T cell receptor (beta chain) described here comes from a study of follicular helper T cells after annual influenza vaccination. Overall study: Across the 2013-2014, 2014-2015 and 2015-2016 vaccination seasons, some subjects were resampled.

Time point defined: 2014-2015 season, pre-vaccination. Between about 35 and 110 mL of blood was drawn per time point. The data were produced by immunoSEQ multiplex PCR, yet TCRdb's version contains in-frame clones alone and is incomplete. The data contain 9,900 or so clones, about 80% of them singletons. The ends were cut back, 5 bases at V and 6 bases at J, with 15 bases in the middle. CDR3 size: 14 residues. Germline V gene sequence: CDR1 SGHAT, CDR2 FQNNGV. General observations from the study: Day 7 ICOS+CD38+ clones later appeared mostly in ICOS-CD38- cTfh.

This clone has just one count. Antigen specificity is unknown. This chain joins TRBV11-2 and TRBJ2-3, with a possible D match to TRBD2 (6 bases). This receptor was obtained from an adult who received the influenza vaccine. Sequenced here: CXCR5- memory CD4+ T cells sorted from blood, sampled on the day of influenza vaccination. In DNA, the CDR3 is TGTGCCAGCAGCCGGGACTCGGTTTTGGATACGCAGTATTTT. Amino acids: CASSRDSVLDTQYF.